Listed below are T cell receptor beta chains from one sample, sequenced in a study of shared clonotypes between healthy human individuals. Sequenced by immunoSEQ multiplex PCR; TCRdb stores in-frame clones only, minus some. The sample shows a few hundred thousand clones, about 96% of them seen only once. Material: memory CD8+ T cells sorted from blood. Source of these receptors: a man between 25 and 39 years old in good health. Each CDR3 is given with its conserved first and last residue. Some rows have no size entry. The others give once, few or many, or a class for an expanded clone.

-	TRBV2	TRBJ1-1	CASSTRQVNTEAFF
-	TRBV7-8	TRBJ2-6	CASSGSLDHSGANVLTF
-	TRBV28	TRBJ2-7	CASSLLGLAGVYEQYF
once	TRBV2	TRBJ2-1	CASRAEISYNEQFF
-	TRBV30	TRBJ2-1	CAWSARGARRYNEQFF
-	TRBV25-1	TRBJ2-3	CASSARSLLDTQYF
-	TRBV11-2	TRBJ1-1	CASSLDRTGGARNTEAFF
once	TRBV5-4	TRBJ1-4	CASSTATNEKLFF
-	TRBV7-9	TRBJ2-1	CASSLRSGRYNEQFF
-	TRBV7-3	TRBJ2-7	CASSLGREGDEQYF
-	TRBV19	TRBJ2-7	CARASALAGGPSYEQYF
-	TRBV13	TRBJ2-1	CASSSNPILAGGLGNEQFF
-	TRBV30	TRBJ2-7	CAWSVVGGGGYEQYF
few	TRBV27	TRBJ1-2	CASRAGFGYGYTF
-	TRBV7-9	TRBJ1-3	CASSRRGSGGNTIYF
-	TRBV6-6	TRBJ2-7	CASSLTSGSSYEQYF
-	TRBV28	TRBJ2-5	CASSLWDRGQETQYF
-	TRBV27	TRBJ2-3	CASSFVGTDTQYF
-	TRBV2	TRBJ2-1	CASSGAGEGFF
-	TRBV28	TRBJ1-5	CASSLRAGGNQPQHF
-	TRBV28	TRBJ2-3	CVASGLMRDTQYF
-	TRBV2	TRBJ2-1	CAGGRDIHYNEQFF
-	TRBV28	TRBJ2-7	CASSSGGWPYEQYF
-	TRBV28	TRBJ1-2	CASSPLRNYGYTF
-	TRBV10-3	TRBJ2-2	CAISDRGLNTGELFF
-	TRBV2	TRBJ2-2	CASTDSFGELFF
-	TRBV28	TRBJ2-7	CASSFSRVGYEQYF
few	TRBV27	TRBJ2-1	CASVKLGSSYNEQFF
-	TRBV29-1	TRBJ2-3	CSVVVGGTDTQYF
-	TRBV25-1	TRBJ2-7	CASRSGNLFSEQYF
-	TRBV6-6	TRBJ2-7	CASSLLAGSGEQYF
-	TRBV28	TRBJ2-7	CASLAGSSYEQYF
-	TRBV7-2	TRBJ2-3	CASSLVRPGATDTQYF
-	TRBV13	TRBJ2-1	CASSRRTTAGEQFF
-	TRBV6-1	TRBJ1-3	CASGNAAGNTIYF
-	TRBV6-5	TRBJ2-7	CASSYGTGATYEQYF